This TCR beta chain came from a study of cytomegalovirus exposure and HLA in healthy donors. Findings and limits, study-wide: The classifier was said to identify cytomegalovirus status with high specificity and sensitivity. Compared with the approximately 680-donor mean, an Asian-associated ancestry cluster reportedly had fewer N-insertions, according to a later analysis. TRBV6-2, TRBV6-3 and some other V segments were excluded as indistinguishable.

These donors, healthy bone marrow donors, were studied. The count of this clone is one. The antigen is undetermined. Germline values: CDR1 MNHNY, CDR2 SVGAGI (reference sequence). V lost 2 bases and J lost 3; bases outside the gene matches: 4. The CDR3 has 15 amino acids. Primers: 60 Vbeta forward and 13 Jbeta reverse. Sequenced by immunoSEQ multiplex PCR; TCRdb stores in-frame clones only, minus some. The sample has some 130,000 clones; around three quarters are singletons. The sequenced sample was PBMCs. The V gene is TRBV6-6, the J gene TRBJ2-1, with 7 bases lining up with TRBD1. The clonotype originates from a man in his thirties or forties in good health. CDR3 region: CASSYAGTVYNEQFF. CDR3 DNA sequence: TGTGCCAGCAGTTACGCCGGGACAGTCTACAATGAGCAGTTCTTC.